The 14 T cell receptor beta chains below were found in one sample sequenced in a study of T cell responses to AZD1222 COVID-19 vaccine. The table came from immunoSEQ multiplex PCR; TCRdb's copy has only in-frame clones and leaves some out. The sample contains roughly 100,000 clones, approximately 89% of which appear only once. Source: peripheral blood, taken 28 days after the second AZD1222 dose. These receptors originate from an adult who received the AZD1222 COVID-19 vaccine.

The rearrangement uses TRBV2 and TRBJ1-5; D is uncertain. The CDR3 is 15 residues long. Germline loops: CDR1 SNHLY, CDR2 FYNNEI. The V end lost 1 base, the J end lost 3 bases, and 10 bases lay between the germline ends. CDR3 nucleotide sequence: TGTGCCAGCAGTGAAGTGGGAGGGTACAATCAGCCCCAGCATTTT. Translating it yields CASSEVGGYNQPQHF.

V gene TRBV28 combines with J gene TRBJ1-1; D might be TRBD1 (5 bases). CDR1 is MDHEN and CDR2 is SYDVKM in the germline V gene. The CDR3 has 14 residues. V was trimmed by 7 bases and J by 0 bases, leaving 12 bases between them. The CDR3 loop reads CASNPAGVNTEAFF. CDR3 bases: TGTGCCAGCAACCCGGCGGGGGTGAACACTGAAGCTTTCTTT.

J is TRBJ2-2 and V is TRBV5-6, with 7 bases aligning to TRBD2. The germline V gene encodes CDR1 SGHDT and CDR2 YYEEEE. The CDR3 length is 17 residues. Losses at the gene ends were 0 bases for V and 2 bases for J; bases not matched to a gene: 7. DNA of the CDR3: TGTGCCAGCAGCTTGGCCCCAGGAGCGGGAAACACCGGGGAGCTGTTTTTT. Residues: CASSLAPGAGNTGELFF.

The chain has TRBV7-2 and TRBJ1-4, with a tentative D call TRBD1 (5 bases). Between the trimmed V and J ends, which lost 4 bases and 13 bases, there was a span of 10 bases. The CDR3 extends over 11 amino acids. CDR1 is SGHTA and CDR2 is FQGNSA in the germline V gene. The chain's CDR3 is CASSSAGRLFF. The CDR3 DNA reads TGTGCCAGCAGCTCGGCGGGACGACTGTTTTTT.

The J gene is TRBJ2-5, the V gene TRBV10-3; 12 nucleotides line up with TRBD1. V gave up 2 bases and J gave up 5 bases; unmatched junction bases: 3. From germline, CDR1 is ENHRY and CDR2 SYGVKD. The CDR3 covers 15 residues. CDR3 sequence (DNA): TGTGCCATCAGTGAGGGGACAGGGGGCTATGAGACCCAGTACTTC. Its translation is CAISEGTGGYETQYF.

This clone was picked up one time. The rearrangement joins TRBV28 to TRBJ1-3, with 7 bases that match TRBD1. V trimming: 6 bases; J trimming: 0 bases; junction bases outside the gene matches: 5. The CDR3 is 15 residues long. CDR1 is MDHEN, CDR2 SYDVKM, per germline. The CDR3: CASRTGRLSGNTIYF. CDR3 DNA: TGTGCCAGCAGGACAGGGAGACTCTCTGGAAACACCATATATTTT.

The rearrangement joins TRBV7-9 to TRBJ2-5, with D unclear. Trimming took 2 bases from V and 3 from J, leaving 7 bases between them. The germline V gene encodes CDR1 SEHNR and CDR2 FQNEAQ (reference sequence). The length of the CDR3 is 13 residues. Here the CDR3 DNA reads TGTGCCAGCAGCTTACAAGGGAAAGAGACCCAGTACTTC. Amino acids: CASSLQGKETQYF.

The rearrangement uses TRBV28 and TRBJ1-3; TRBD1 might be the D (6 bases). The CDR3 has 16 residues. Germline V lookup: CDR1 MDHEN, CDR2 SYDVKM. Trimming took 6 bases from V and 0 from J, leaving 15 bases between them. This chain's CDR3 is CASRRYRELSGNTIYF. The CDR3 nucleotides read TGTGCCAGCAGGCGCTACAGGGAGCTCTCTGGAAACACCATATATTTT.

This chain uses TRBV5-5 with TRBJ2-1; 10 bases line up with TRBD2. Trimming removed 1 base from V and 6 bases from J; junction bases left unmatched: 10. This CDR3 spans 17 amino acids. The germline V gene has CDR1 SGHKS and CDR2 YYEKEE (reference sequence). In DNA, the CDR3 is TGTGCCAGCAGCTTGTTAGCTTCCAGCGGGAGGGCCAATGAGCAGTTCTTC. It codes for CASSLLASSGRANEQFF. Based on the CDR3 plus reference TRBV5-5 and TRBJ2-1, the full variable domain is DAGVTQSPTHLIKTRGQQVTLRCSPISGHKSVSWYQQVLGQGPQFIFQYYEKEERGRGNFPDRFSARQFPNYSSELNVNALLLGDSALYLCASSLLASSGRANEQFFGPGTRLTVL.

The chain links TRBV7-2 to TRBJ2-1, with no clear D. There are 13 residues in the CDR3. Germline assignment: CDR1 SGHTA and CDR2 FQGNSA. The V and J ends lost 2 bases and 0 bases respectively, with 2 bases between them. Here the CDR3 DNA reads TGTGCCAGCAGCTTACGCTCCTACAATGAGCAGTTCTTC. Translation: CASSLRSYNEQFF.

This chain uses TRBV7-8 with TRBJ2-2, with 10 nucleotides matching TRBD2. CDR3 length: 17 residues. Looked up from germline, CDR1 is SGHVS and CDR2 is FQNEAQ. J lost 12 bases, V lost 4 bases, and 17 bases had no gene match. The CDR3 nucleotides are TGTGCCAGCAGCTCCATGACTAGCGGGCCCCTCCCGGGGAAGCTGTTTTTT. Translated: CASSSMTSGPLPGKLFF.

The J gene is TRBJ2-3, the V gene TRBV28; 8 bases are shared with TRBD2. The V and J ends lost 5 bases and 2 bases, in that order; junction bases with no gene match: 6. The CDR3 runs to 15 residues. Germline V gene lookup returns CDR1 MDHEN and CDR2 SYDVKM. This CDR3 reads CASSESGRNTDTQYF. The CDR3 nucleotides read TGTGCCAGCAGTGAAAGCGGGAGAAACACAGATACGCAGTATTTT.

The V call is TRBV7-9, the J call TRBJ2-7; perhaps TRBD2 as D (5 bases). The V gene lost 5 bases and the J gene lost 6 bases, with 20 bases spanning the gap. In germline, CDR1 is SEHNR, CDR2 FQNEAQ (reference sequence). The CDR3 totals 15 residues. CDR3 sequence: CASSPDGIRSTEQYF. CDR3 sequence (DNA): TGTGCCAGCAGCCCCGACGGGATACGATCGACCGAGCAGTACTTC.

This clone appeared a single time. The chain uses TRBV6-5 and TRBJ2-3; 9 nucleotides align to TRBD1. The CDR3 is 14 residues long. Germline lookup yields CDR1 MNHEY and CDR2 SVGAGI. The V gene end was trimmed by 7 bases and the J gene end by 4 bases; junction bases not matched to a gene: 6. The CDR3 sequence is CASKPGQGPDTQYF. CDR3 nucleotide sequence: TGTGCCAGCAAACCGGGACAGGGACCAGATACGCAGTATTTT.